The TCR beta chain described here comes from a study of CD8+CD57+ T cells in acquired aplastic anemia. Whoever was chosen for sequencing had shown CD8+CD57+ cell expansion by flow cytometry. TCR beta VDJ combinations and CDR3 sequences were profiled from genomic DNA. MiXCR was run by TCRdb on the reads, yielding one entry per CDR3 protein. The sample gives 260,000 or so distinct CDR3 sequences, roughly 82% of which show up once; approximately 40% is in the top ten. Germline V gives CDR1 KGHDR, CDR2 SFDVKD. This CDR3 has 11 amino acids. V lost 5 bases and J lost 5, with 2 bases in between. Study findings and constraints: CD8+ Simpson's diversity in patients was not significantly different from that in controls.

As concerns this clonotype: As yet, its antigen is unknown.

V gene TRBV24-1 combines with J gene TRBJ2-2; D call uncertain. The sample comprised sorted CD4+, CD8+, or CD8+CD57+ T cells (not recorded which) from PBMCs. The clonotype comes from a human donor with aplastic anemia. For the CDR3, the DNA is TGTGCCACCAGTGGAACCGGGGAGCTGTTTTTT. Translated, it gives CATSGTGELFF.